The following is a T cell receptor beta chain sequence with its context. In the PCR, 60 Vbeta and 13 Jbeta primers were used. Using immunoSEQ multiplex PCR, the repertoire was profiled, and TCRdb retains in-frame clones only, with some absent. The table has roughly 100,000 clones, 60% to 80% seen once. CDR3 length equals 15 residues. The data were taken from a study of cytomegalovirus exposure and HLA in healthy donors. Specimen: PBMCs. This TCR came from a female donor in good health and CMV-seronegative. This chain links TRBV12-2 with TRBJ2-1; the table's D call, TRBD1, was not checked against the DNA. TRBV12-2 is given as a pseudogene. CDR3 nucleotides: TGTGCAAGTCGCTTACTCTGGGGGCCGTGGAATGAGCAGTTCTTC. Protein sequence: CASRLLWGPWNEQFF.